The 25 T cell receptor beta chains in this list originate from one sample, sequenced in a study of control samples from healthy donors and cancer patients. Here immunoSEQ multiplex PCR was the method, and the copy in TCRdb shows in-frame clones only, minus some. The data contain roughly 130,000 clones, around nine tenths of them singletons. The source material was blood. These receptors all stem from a man in his fifties or sixties in good health.

The chain links TRBV7-9 to TRBJ1-5; no reliable D call. The length of the CDR3 is 13 residues. Trimming shortened V by 1 base and J by 4 bases, and 5 bases separated the two germline ends. Germline V gene sequence: CDR1 SEHNR, CDR2 FQNEAQ (reference sequence). CDR3 residues: CASSLGQNQPQHF. As DNA, the CDR3 is TGTGCCAGCAGCTTAGGGCAGAATCAGCCCCAGCATTTT. Looking up the rest from reference TRBV7-9 and TRBJ1-5 gives the full variable domain: DTGVSQNPRHKITKRGQNVTFRCDPISEHNRLYWYRQTLGQGPEFLTYFQNEAQLEKSRLLSDRFSAERPKGSFSTLEIQRTEQGDSAMYLCASSLGQNQPQHFGDGTRLSIL.

CDR3 amino acids: CASSASRWGADTEAFF. CDR3 coding DNA: TGTGCCAGCAGCGCATCTCGGTGGGGGGCGGACACTGAAGCTTTCTTT. V is TRBV9 and J is TRBJ1-1, with D maybe TRBD1 (6 bases). Trimming removed 3 bases at V and 3 bases at J, with 18 bases between. This CDR3 has 16 residues. Germline V gene sequence: CDR1 SGDLS, CDR2 YYNGEE.

This clone was counted a single time. This rearrangement joins TRBV24-1 to TRBJ2-3; D is unclear. This CDR3 region has 12 residues. The germline CDR1 and CDR2 sequences are KGHDR and SFDVKD. V was pared by 5 bases and J by 2 bases, with 4 bases between. CDR3 DNA sequence: TGTGCCACCAGTGTTAACACAGATACGCAGTATTTT. Its translation: CATSVNTDTQYF.

This clone showed up just a few times. This chain uses TRBV6-5 with TRBJ1-2; D is possibly TRBD1 (6 bases). Germline V lookup: CDR1 MNHEY, CDR2 SVGAGI. The CDR3 totals 11 residues. Trimming removed 6 bases at V and 7 bases at J, with 9 bases between. The CDR3 DNA follows: TGTGCCAGCAGGGGGACAACTGGCTACACCTTC. It codes for CASRGTTGYTF.

The rearrangement uses TRBV9 and TRBJ2-3; 16 positions match TRBD2. The trim removed 4 bases at V and 5 bases at J, leaving 10 bases unmatched. CDR1 is SGDLS and CDR2 is YYNGEE in the germline V gene. The CDR3 runs 18 residues. In nucleotides, the CDR3 is TGTGCCAGCAGCCCGCTCGGGACTAGCGGGGGGGCAAGAGATACGCAGTATTTT. This codes for CASSPLGTSGGARDTQYF.

V usage is TRBV27 and J usage is TRBJ1-6; possibly TRBD1 for D (6 bases). The ends were cut back, 7 bases at V and 10 bases at J, with 17 bases in the middle. CDR3 length: 14 residues. The V gene's germline CDR1 is MNHEY and CDR2 SMNVEV (reference sequence). The CDR3 sequence: CASTPTGMGSPLHF. CDR3 sequence (DNA): TGTGCCAGCACCCCAACAGGGATGGGGTCACCCCTCCACTTT.

The chain couples TRBV3-1 (or the pseudogene TRBV3-2) to TRBJ2-2; no reliable D call. Germline V gene data show CDR1 as LGHDT and CDR2 as YNNKEL (reference sequence). The germline V and J ends were trimmed by 4 bases and 0 bases, with 3 bases remaining between them. This CDR3 has 13 amino acids. In nucleotides, the CDR3 is TGTGCCAGCAGCCCGACGAACACCGGGGAGCTGTTTTTT. As protein: CASSPTNTGELFF.

CDR3: CASSALTRVQYF. DNA for the CDR3: TGTGCCAGCAGTGCGCTGACGAGAGTCCAGTACTTC. This rearrangement joins TRBV12-3 or TRBV12-4 to TRBJ2-5; D gene uncertain. The CDR3 consists of 12 residues. The V gene lost 5 bases and the J gene lost 10 bases, with 14 bases spanning the gap.

The chain has TRBV14 and TRBJ1-4; D unclear. This CDR3 is 16 amino acids long. The V end lost 0 bases, the J end lost 0 bases, and 8 bases lay between the germline ends. Germline V CDR1 and CDR2: SGHDN, FVKESK. CDR3 nucleotides: TGTGCCAGCAGCCAAGAGTTTCCAGCAACTAATGAAAAACTGTTTTTT. Its protein is CASSQEFPATNEKLFF. Full variable domain (missing parts from reference TRBV14 and TRBJ1-4): EAGVTQFPSHSVIEKGQTVTLRCDPISGHDNLYWYRRVMGKEIKFLLHFVKESKQDESGMPNNRFLAERTGGTYSTLKVQPAELEDSGVYFCASSQEFPATNEKLFFGSGTQLSVL.

A single count supports this clone. This sequence joins TRBV7-9 and TRBJ2-5; 8 bases are a match to TRBD1. Unmatched junction bases numbered 8, after V lost 7 bases and J lost 4 bases. This CDR3 contains 14 residues. The germline V gene encodes CDR1 SEHNR and CDR2 FQNEAQ (reference sequence). Here the CDR3 DNA reads TGTGCCAGCACTACCCCAGGGGGCCGAGAGACCCAGTACTTC. It yields the protein CASTTPGGRETQYF.

The chain is built from TRBV7-8 and TRBJ1-1; the D gene is possibly TRBD1 (5 bases). V shed 2 bases and J shed 0 bases, with 10 bases lying between them. In germline, CDR1 is SGHVS, CDR2 FQNEAQ. The CDR3 runs 15 residues. CDR3 DNA sequence: TGTGCCAGCAGCTTATACGAGGGGTTGAACACTGAAGCTTTCTTT. Amino acids: CASSLYEGLNTEAFF.

The chain combines TRBV4-1 with TRBJ2-7, with a possible D match to TRBD2 (6 bases). This CDR3 region has 14 residues. V lost 3 bases to trimming and J lost 2 bases, with 11 bases between them. Per the germline V gene, CDR1 is MGHRA and CDR2 is YSYEKL. CDR3 residues: CASSQGLATYEQYF. CDR3 sequence (DNA): TGCGCCAGCAGCCAGGGACTCGCCACCTACGAGCAGTACTTC.

This clone has a single count. The chain joins TRBV11-3 to TRBJ2-1; D is perhaps TRBD2 (6 bases). V lost 1 base and J 0 bases, leaving 16 bases between the germline ends. Per the germline V gene, CDR1 is SGHNT and CDR2 is YENEEA. This CDR3 comprises 18 residues. The chain's CDR3 is CASSLGRRGVSSYNEQFF. The CDR3 DNA sequence: TGTGCCAGCAGCTTAGGTCGGCGGGGAGTGAGCTCCTACAATGAGCAGTTCTTC.

The chain is built from TRBV9 and TRBJ2-3; D not resolved. The germline CDR1 and CDR2 sequences are SGDLS and YYNGEE. The V end lost 2 bases, the J end lost 0 bases, and 4 bases lay between the germline ends. There are 13 residues in the CDR3. In DNA form, the CDR3 reads TGTGCCAGCAGCGTTAGTAGCACAGATACGCAGTATTTT. Its protein product is CASSVSSTDTQYF.

The V and J genes are TRBV19 and TRBJ2-7; D unresolved. V lost 3 bases and J lost 0, with 9 bases in between. Looked up from germline, CDR1 is LNHDA and CDR2 is SQIVND (reference sequence). There are 14 residues in the CDR3. This chain's CDR3 is CASSMSPSSYEQYF. The CDR3 bases are TGTGCCAGTAGTATGAGCCCGTCCTCCTACGAGCAGTACTTC.

This clone was observed once. The chain links TRBV6-5 to TRBJ2-5; a weak D match, TRBD2 (5 bases). The CDR3 totals 14 residues. Per the germline V gene, CDR1 is MNHEY and CDR2 is SVGAGI. V was cut by 0 bases and J by 3 bases, with 8 bases left in between. The CDR3 region is CASSYSDSEETQYF. The CDR3 nucleotides read TGTGCCAGCAGTTACTCGGACTCCGAAGAGACCCAGTACTTC.

This chain links TRBV20-1 with TRBJ2-7; 14 positions match TRBD2. The CDR3 contains 17 residues. Per germline, CDR1 DFQATT and CDR2 SNEGSKA (reference sequence). The J segment lost 3 bases and the V segment lost 3 bases, leaving 10 bases of the junction unmatched. CDR3 sequence reads: CSASYGTSGGRDYEQYF. CDR3 DNA sequence: TGCAGTGCTAGTTACGGGACTAGCGGGGGTAGGGACTACGAGCAGTACTTC.

The chain has TRBV9 and TRBJ1-3; no definite D call. The germline V gene encodes CDR1 SGDLS and CDR2 YYNGEE. V was pared by 6 bases and J by 2 bases, with 6 bases between. The CDR3 runs 12 residues. CDR3 nucleotide sequence: TGTGCCAGCACCCAGCCTGGAAACACCATATATTTT. This encodes CASTQPGNTIYF.

This chain links TRBV5-1 with TRBJ2-3; 8 bases are shared with TRBD2. This CDR3 is built from 15 residues. Losses at the gene ends were 1 base for V and 5 bases for J; bases not matched to a gene: 6. CDR1 SGHRS and CDR2 YFSETQ come from the germline V gene. The CDR3 DNA is TGCGCCAGCAGCTTGTTGGCGGGGGGAATAGATACGCAGTATTTT. Translated, it gives CASSLLAGGIDTQYF.

V is TRBV5-1 and J is TRBJ1-5; D unclear. The germline V gene has CDR1 SGHRS and CDR2 YFSETQ. Trimming removed 2 bases from V and 7 bases from J, with 10 bases in between. This CDR3 spans 13 amino acids. CDR3 nucleotides: TGCGCCAGCAGCTTTATGATAGGACAGCCCCAGCATTTT. Protein sequence: CASSFMIGQPQHF.

The count of this clone is one. V and J are TRBV29-1 and TRBJ1-1; no clear D gene. Germline loops: CDR1 SQVTM, CDR2 ANQGSEA. V was clipped by 3 bases and J by 4 bases, with 6 bases between them. The CDR3 runs 11 residues. This CDR3 reads CSVESVTEAFF. DNA for the CDR3: TGCAGCGTTGAGTCGGTCACTGAAGCTTTCTTT. The complete variable domain, with remaining parts taken from reference TRBV29-1 and TRBJ1-1, reads SAVISQKPSRDICQRGTSLTIQCQVDSQVTMMFWYRQQPGQSLTLIATANQGSEATYESGFVIDKFPISRPNLTFSTLTVSNMSPEDSSIYLCSVESVTEAFFGQGTRLTVV.

The chain combines TRBV9 with TRBJ1-2; 7 bases match TRBD1. The J segment lost 6 bases and the V segment lost 0 bases, leaving 11 bases of the junction unmatched. This CDR3 has 16 amino acids. Germline loops: CDR1 SGDLS, CDR2 YYNGEE. In nucleotides, the CDR3 is TGTGCCAGCAGCGTAGCCCTTCTAGGGCAGGGGGATGGCTACACCTTC. It is translated as CASSVALLGQGDGYTF.

The chain is built from TRBV2 and TRBJ2-1, with D tentatively TRBD2 (5 bases). V dropped 6 bases and J dropped 7 bases, with 13 bases sitting between them. Germline assignment: CDR1 SNHLY and CDR2 FYNNEI. The CDR3 extends over 13 amino acids. The CDR3 DNA is TGTGCCAGCAGAGGGCCGGGGAGAAATGAGCAGTTCTTC. Translation gives CASRGPGRNEQFF.

This chain connects TRBV6-6 to TRBJ2-7, with D possibly matching TRBD2 (6 bases). Trimming took 5 bases from V and 3 from J, leaving 17 bases between them. The CDR3 loop spans 15 amino acids. Germline CDR1 reads MNHNY; CDR2 reads SVGAGI (reference sequence). The CDR3 DNA sequence: TGTGCCAGCAGTATCGCCGGGACTGAGAGCTACGAGCAGTACTTC. Translated, it gives CASSIAGTESYEQYF.

The rearrangement joins TRBV5-6 to TRBJ1-2; D is undetermined. The germline V gene encodes CDR1 SGHDT and CDR2 YYEEEE. The CDR3 has 11 amino acids. Trimming took off 2 bases at V and 8 bases at J, with 7 bases between the two ends. The CDR3 is CASSFGSGYTF. CDR3 DNA sequence: TGTGCCAGCAGCTTTGGGTCCGGCTACACCTTC.